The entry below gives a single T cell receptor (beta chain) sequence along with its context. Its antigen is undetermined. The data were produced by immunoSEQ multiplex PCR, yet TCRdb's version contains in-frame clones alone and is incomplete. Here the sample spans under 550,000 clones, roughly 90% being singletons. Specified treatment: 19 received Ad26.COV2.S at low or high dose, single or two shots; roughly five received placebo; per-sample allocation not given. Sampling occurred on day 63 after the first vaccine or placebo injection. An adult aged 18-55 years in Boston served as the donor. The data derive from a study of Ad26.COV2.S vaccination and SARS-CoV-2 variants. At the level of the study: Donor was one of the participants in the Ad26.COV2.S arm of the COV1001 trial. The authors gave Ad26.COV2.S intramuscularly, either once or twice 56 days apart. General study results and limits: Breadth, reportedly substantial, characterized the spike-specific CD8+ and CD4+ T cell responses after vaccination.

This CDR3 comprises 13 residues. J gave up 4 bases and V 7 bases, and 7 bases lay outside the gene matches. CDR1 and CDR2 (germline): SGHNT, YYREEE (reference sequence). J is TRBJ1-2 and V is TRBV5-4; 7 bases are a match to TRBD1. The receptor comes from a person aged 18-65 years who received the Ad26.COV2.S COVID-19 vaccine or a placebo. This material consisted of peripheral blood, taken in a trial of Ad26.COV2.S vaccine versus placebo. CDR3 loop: CASSRDSLYGYTF. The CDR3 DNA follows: TGTGCCAGCTCCAGGGACAGCCTCTATGGCTACACCTTC. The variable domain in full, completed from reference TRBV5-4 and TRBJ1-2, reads ETGVTQSPTHLIKTRGQQVTLRCSSQSGHNTVSWYQQALGQGPQFIFQYYREEENGRGNFPPRFSGLQFPNYSSELNVNALELDDSALYLCASSRDSLYGYTFGSGTRLTVV.